This T cell receptor beta chain emerged from a study of beta chain features in type 1 diabetes. Regarding the study as a whole: Naive, central memory and Treg TCRB repertoires seemed to resemble each other more closely in patients than they did in healthy donors. TCRB rearrangement may or may not be influenced by HLA type; here this remained unresolved. Among all four CD4+ subsets, Type 1 diabetes patients had TCRB CDR3s that were moderately but significantly shorter.

The sequenced template was cDNA made from the entire isolated RNA. TCRdb keeps only in-frame clones here, not all; method: immunoSEQ multiplex PCR. The sample has 500,000 to 850,000 clones, about 14% seen once; the top ten hold just under 0.04%. Based on CD45RO/CCR7/CD25/CD127/CD95/CD27, CD4+ regulatory, stem cell-like memory, naive and central memory cells were sorted. The V gene lost 4 bases and the J gene lost 1 base, with 22 bases spanning the gap. The CDR3 runs to 17 residues. Germline V gives CDR1 GTSNPN, CDR2 SVGIG (reference sequence). About this clone: Its antigen is undetermined.

V usage is TRBV30 and J usage is TRBJ1-2; D not certain. This sequence originates from a man younger than 30 with type 1 diabetes. Input material: naive CD4+ T cells from blood. CDR3 coding DNA: TGTGCCTGGACGCAGTTCGAGGACGGCCTCTTTAACTATGGCTACACCTTC. Its translation: CAWTQFEDGLFNYGYTF.